The 29 T cell receptor beta chains reported below all come from one sample, sequenced in a study of T-cell reconstitution after alpha-beta-depleted transplantation in children. Preparing the TCRbeta library involved the use of unique molecular identifiers. TCRdb reprocessed the PCR reads with MiXCR, giving one entry per CDR3 protein. This table holds roughly 220,000 distinct CDR3 sequences, around 11% found once. Sequencing used PBMCs from the stem cell graft donor, obtained from the stem cell graft. The receptors come from a human donor who donated a stem cell graft to a child with acute lymphoblastic leukemia.

This clonotype was found many times. The J gene is TRBJ2-5, the V gene TRBV29-1, with D perhaps matching TRBD1 or TRBD2 (6 bases each). The CDR3 has 13 amino acids. V lost 5 bases, J lost 5 bases, and 15 bases lay in between. Germline loops: CDR1 SQVTM, CDR2 ANQGSEA. The CDR3: CSVIWGAGETQYF. Written as DNA, the CDR3 is TGCAGCGTTATTTGGGGGGCTGGGGAGACCCAGTACTTC. Filled out from reference TRBV29-1 and TRBJ2-5, the complete variable domain reads SAVISQKPSRDICQRGTSLTIQCQVDSQVTMMFWYRQQPGQSLTLIATANQGSEATYESGFVIDKFPISRPNLTFSTLTVSNMSPEDSSIYLCSVIWGAGETQYFGPGTRLLVL.

This clonotype was counted between two and nine times. The gene calls are TRBV5-1 and TRBJ2-1; 10 bases are shared with TRBD2. Losses at the gene ends were 0 bases for V and 2 bases for J; bases not matched to a gene: 2. Germline lookup yields CDR1 SGHRS and CDR2 YFSETQ. CDR3 size: 16 residues. CDR3 in DNA: TGCGCCAGCAGCTTGGCACTAGCGGGGACCTACAATGAGCAGTTCTTC. It specifies CASSLALAGTYNEQFF.

This clonotype has a count of ten or more. The gene calls are TRBV6-2 or TRBV6-3 and TRBJ1-3; 11 bases agree with TRBD1. The CDR3 covers 15 residues. Germline V gene data show CDR1 as MNHEY and CDR2 as SVGEGT. Trimming took 6 bases from V and 4 from J; bases not matched to a gene: 5. The CDR3 DNA reads TGTGCCAGCAGATGGACAGGGGGCGCCGGAAACACCATATATTTT. It specifies CASRWTGGAGNTIYF.

This clonotype was seen repeatedly, ten times or more. This chain joins TRBV20-1 and TRBJ1-1; 10 nucleotides align to TRBD1. Losses at the gene ends were 0 bases for V and 4 bases for J; bases not matched to a gene: 5. This CDR3 contains 15 residues. CDR1 and CDR2 (germline): DFQATT, SNEGSKA (reference sequence). CDR3 nucleotides: TGCAGTGCTAGAGATCAGGACAGGGGGGGCACTGAAGCTTTCTTT. Encoded protein: CSARDQDRGGTEAFF.

This clonotype occurred a few times. The chain carries TRBV20-1 and TRBJ2-4; 8 bases fit TRBD1. CDR1 and CDR2 (germline): DFQATT, SNEGSKA (reference sequence). V shed 5 bases and J 1 base; nucleotides not matched to a gene: 7. The CDR3 runs 15 residues. CDR3 sequence: CSADSRDRAKNIQYF. DNA for the CDR3: TGCAGTGCTGATTCCCGGGACAGGGCCAAAAACATTCAGTACTTC.

This sequence joins TRBV14 and TRBJ2-7; 8 bases are shared with TRBD1. The trim removed 4 bases at V and 2 bases at J, leaving 10 bases unmatched. The CDR3 is made up of 16 amino acids. Germline CDR1 and CDR2: SGHDN and FVKESK. The CDR3 sequence: CASSLDKGQGPYEQYF. CDR3 in DNA: TGTGCCAGCAGCCTGGATAAAGGACAGGGCCCCTACGAGCAGTACTTC.

This clonotype appeared a single time. CDR3 sequence (DNA): TGTGCCAGCAGCAAACCGGACAGGGGAGCTTATGGCTACACCTTC. Protein: CASSKPDRGAYGYTF. The chain combines TRBV5-4 with TRBJ1-2; 9 bases align to TRBD1. From germline, CDR1 is SGHNT and CDR2 YYREEE (reference sequence). The CDR3 has 15 residues. J gave up 5 bases and V 4 bases, and 9 bases lay outside the gene matches.

This clonotype was observed at least ten times. This rearrangement joins TRBV20-1 to TRBJ2-5; possibly TRBD1 for D (5 bases). Trimming stripped 3 bases from V and 4 bases from J, with 6 bases between. In germline, CDR1 is DFQATT, CDR2 SNEGSKA (reference sequence). The CDR3 runs to 11 residues. The CDR3 protein is CSASRAETQYF. CDR3 DNA: TGCAGTGCTAGCAGGGCAGAGACCCAGTACTTC.

The chain couples TRBV6-2 or TRBV6-3 to TRBJ2-5, with unresolved D. The CDR3 runs to 14 residues. CDR1 and CDR2 from the germline V gene are MNHEY and SVGEGT. V shed 2 bases and J shed 10 bases, with 17 bases lying between them. CDR3 nucleotides: TGTGCCAGCAGTTACAGACCGGTATCGGTAGACCAGTACTTC. Translation gives CASSYRPVSVDQYF.

This chain uses TRBV7-2 with TRBJ1-2; D gene ambiguous. CDR3 length equals 14 residues. CDR1 and CDR2 from the germline V gene are SGHTA and FQGNSA. With 10 bases removed from V and 4 bases from J, the gap between germline ends came to 19 bases. DNA of the CDR3: TGTGCCACCCCACGGCAGCCCTACACCTATGGCTACACCTTC. Its protein product is CATPRQPYTYGYTF.

This chain links TRBV30 with TRBJ2-3; no clear D gene. The CDR3 contains 13 residues. Germline CDR1 is GTSNPN and CDR2 is SVGIG (reference sequence). Trimming pared 0 bases from V and 4 bases from J, leaving 8 bases between. The CDR3 protein is CAWSVLPADTQYF. The DNA of the CDR3 is TGTGCCTGGAGTGTACTGCCGGCAGATACGCAGTATTTT.

There are many counts of this clonotype. V gene TRBV7-2 combines with J gene TRBJ1-6; 7 nucleotides line up with TRBD1. CDR3 length: 14 amino acids. The germline CDR1 and CDR2 sequences are SGHTA and FQGNSA. V gave up 7 bases and J gave up 7 bases; unmatched junction bases: 7. The CDR3 DNA reads TGTGCCAGCACCGGGGGACAGAGGAATTCACCCCTCCACTTT. Protein sequence: CASTGGQRNSPLHF.

This clonotype was counted at least ten times. V and J are TRBV5-1 and TRBJ2-2; D not resolved. CDR1 is SGHRS, CDR2 YFSETQ, per germline. V was cut by 4 bases and J by 6 bases, with 10 bases left in between. The CDR3 sequence is 13 residues long. CDR3 coding DNA: TGCGCCAGCAGCCTCCCCACCGCCGGGGAGCTGTTTTTT. Its translation: CASSLPTAGELFF.

In its sample, this clonotype was seen many times. V and J are TRBV20-1 and TRBJ1-4, with 9 bases that match TRBD1. Germline loops: CDR1 DFQATT, CDR2 SNEGSKA (reference sequence). Trimming removed 4 bases from V and 7 bases from J; junction bases left unmatched: 13. This CDR3 spans 16 amino acids. The DNA for the CDR3 is TGCAGTGCTACCGGGACAGGGCGCGATATTGCTGAAAAACTGTTTTTT. Encoded protein: CSATGTGRDIAEKLFF.

Many counts were recorded for this clonotype. The V gene is TRBV6-6, the J gene TRBJ2-7; D gene uncertain. From germline, CDR1 is MNHNY and CDR2 SVGAGI (reference sequence). The CDR3 runs 12 residues. V lost 5 bases and J lost 6, with 11 bases in between. Written as DNA, the CDR3 is TGTGCCAGCAGTCCCTCAAGGACCGAGCAGTACTTC. It is translated as CASSPSRTEQYF.

This clonotype was seen a few times. In DNA, the CDR3 is TGCGCCAGCAGCCAAGATTTCAGGACGCAGCCCCAGCATTTT. It is translated as CASSQDFRTQPQHF. This chain uses TRBV4-3 with TRBJ1-5; D is uncertain. The CDR3 loop spans 14 amino acids. V was pared by 0 bases and J by 7 bases, with 10 bases between. The germline V gene encodes CDR1 LGHNA and CDR2 YSLEER.

As concerns this clonotype: This may arise from a read error, as a much more abundant clone is one base away. The V call is TRBV5-5, the J call TRBJ2-3; 10 bases fit TRBD2. The CDR3 is made up of 18 amino acids. Looked up from germline, CDR1 is SGHKS and CDR2 is YYEKEE (reference sequence). The CDR3 spells CASTLGVAGGHYTDTQYF. CDR3 nucleotide sequence: TGTGCCAGCACCTTGGGTGTAGCGGGGGGCCACTACACAGATACGCAGTATTTT.

This clonotype appeared a few times. DNA of the CDR3: TGTGCCAGCAGCTTAGCTGGGGCGGGGGGGCACTACAATGAGCAGTTCTTC. Residues: CASSLAGAGGHYNEQFF. V gene TRBV5-6 combines with J gene TRBJ2-1; TRBD2 matches at 9 bases. The CDR3 extends over 17 amino acids. Germline CDR1 is SGHDT and CDR2 is YYEEEE. J gave up 3 bases and V 2 bases, and 9 bases lay outside the gene matches.

This clonotype was found many times. V is TRBV28 and J is TRBJ2-3, with 13 bases fitting TRBD2. V lost 4 bases to trimming and J lost 3 bases; unmatched junction nucleotides: 10. Germline-derived CDR1 and CDR2 are MDHEN and SYDVKM. The CDR3 totals 18 residues. This CDR3 reads CASSYGLGLAGRTDTQYF. CDR3 coding DNA: TGTGCCAGCAGTTACGGCCTGGGACTAGCGGGAAGGACAGATACGCAGTATTTT.

This clonotype has ten or more counts. The rearrangement uses TRBV6-1 and TRBJ2-7; no reliable D call. Germline CDR1 and CDR2: MNHNS and SASEGT. Deletions cut 8 bases from V and 4 bases from J, with 18 bases between. The CDR3 runs 14 residues. The CDR3 loop is CASGATSALYEQYF. In nucleotides, the CDR3 is TGTGCCAGCGGAGCGACTTCTGCCTTGTACGAGCAGTACTTC.

Ten or more counts support this clonotype. The CDR3 reads CSATDRGGTDTQYF. DNA for the CDR3: TGCAGTGCCACAGACAGGGGGGGCACAGATACGCAGTATTTT. V usage is TRBV20-1 and J usage is TRBJ2-3; 9 nucleotides match TRBD1. V trimming: 6 bases; J trimming: 1 base; junction bases outside the gene matches: 5. CDR3 length: 14 amino acids. Germline V lookup: CDR1 DFQATT, CDR2 SNEGSKA (reference sequence).

This clonotype was observed at least ten times. V gene TRBV15 combines with J gene TRBJ2-7; 8 bases fit TRBD1. The CDR3 consists of 17 residues. V dropped 0 bases and J dropped 5; count of bases not matched to a gene: 12. Per the germline V gene, CDR1 is LNHNV and CDR2 is YYDKDF (reference sequence). CDR3: CATSRDHVKTGVNEQYF. The CDR3 bases are TGTGCCACCAGCAGAGATCACGTAAAGACAGGGGTGAACGAGCAGTACTTC. The variable domain in full, with the rest retrieved from reference TRBV15 and TRBJ2-7, is DAMVIQNPRYQVTQFGKPVTLSCSQTLNHNVMYWYQQKSSQAPKLLFHYYDKDFNNEADTPDNFQSRRPNTSFCFLDIRSPGLGDTAMYLCATSRDHVKTGVNEQYFGPGTRLTVT.

This clonotype appeared many times. The chain carries TRBV3-1 and TRBJ2-3; tentatively, D is TRBD2 (7 bases). The V gene's germline CDR1 is LGHDT and CDR2 YNNKEL (reference sequence). The CDR3 is 15 amino acids. V was cut by 4 bases and J by 5 bases, with 16 bases left in between. The DNA for the CDR3 is TGTGCCAGCAGCCGGGGGGGGGCGTCAGGAGATACGCAGTATTTT. Translation gives CASSRGGASGDTQYF.

V and J are TRBV20-1 and TRBJ2-1; 14 bases match TRBD2. Germline CDR1 DFQATT, CDR2 SNEGSKA (reference sequence). V gave up 5 bases and J gave up 0 bases; unmatched junction bases: 9. CDR3 length equals 18 residues. CDR3 nucleotide sequence: TGCAGTGCTCCCAAAGGACTAGCGGGGGGTACCTCCTACAATGAGCAGTTCTTC. Translated: CSAPKGLAGGTSYNEQFF.

This clonotype came up many times. The rearrangement joins TRBV29-1 to TRBJ2-4; perhaps TRBD1 as D (6 bases). V was trimmed by 5 bases and J by 3 bases, leaving 11 bases between them. In germline, CDR1 is SQVTM, CDR2 ANQGSEA. The CDR3 extends over 13 amino acids. As DNA, the CDR3 is TGCAGCGTTCTGGGGGCTGTCAAAAACATTCAGTACTTC. As protein: CSVLGAVKNIQYF. Filled out from reference TRBV29-1 and TRBJ2-4, the complete variable domain reads SAVISQKPSRDICQRGTSLTIQCQVDSQVTMMFWYRQQPGQSLTLIATANQGSEATYESGFVIDKFPISRPNLTFSTLTVSNMSPEDSSIYLCSVLGAVKNIQYFGAGTRLSVL.

This clonotype was seen many times. The chain couples TRBV6-5 to TRBJ1-6; 7 positions match TRBD1. The CDR3 consists of 14 residues. Germline values: CDR1 MNHEY, CDR2 SVGAGI. V shed 5 bases, J shed 6 bases, and the junction held 4 bases outside the gene matches. The CDR3, as DNA: TGTGCCAGCAGTCCCCGGGACAGTAATTCACCCCTCCACTTT. Its translation: CASSPRDSNSPLHF.

This clonotype was counted ten times or more. This chain connects TRBV7-2 to TRBJ1-3; maybe TRBD1 (5 bases). The ends were cut back, 5 bases at V and 8 bases at J, with 10 bases in the middle. Germline loops: CDR1 SGHTA, CDR2 FQGNSA. The CDR3 length is 12 residues. CDR3 DNA sequence: TGTGCCAGCAGCCCCGCGGGGGACACCATATATTTT. It translates to CASSPAGDTIYF.

In its sample, this clonotype was seen many times. J is TRBJ2-7 and V is TRBV9; D remains ambiguous. Germline V gene sequence: CDR1 SGDLS, CDR2 YYNGEE. The ends were cut back, 0 bases at V and 1 base at J, with 5 bases in the middle. This CDR3 is 13 amino acids long. CDR3 sequence: CASSVGSSYEQYF. CDR3 nucleotide sequence: TGTGCCAGCAGCGTAGGCTCTTCCTACGAGCAGTACTTC. Together with reference TRBV9 and TRBJ2-7, the CDR3 gives the full variable domain: DSGVTQTPKHLITATGQRVTLRCSPRSGDLSVYWYQQSLDQGLQFLIQYYNGEERAKGNILERFSAQQFPDLHSELNLSSLELGDSALYFCASSVGSSYEQYFGPGTRLTVT.

Turning to this clonotype: A much larger clonotype is one base distant, so this may be a read error. The chain uses TRBV10-3 and TRBJ2-1; 7 bases agree with TRBD1. Trimming cost V 10 bases and J 2 bases; bases outside gene matches: 8. The germline V gene has CDR1 ENHRY and CDR2 SYGVKD. The CDR3 has 14 residues. CDR3 protein: CATRDSATYNEQFF. The CDR3 nucleotides read TGTGCCACCAGGGACAGTGCCACCTACAATGAGCAGTTCTTC.